Below, 31 T cell receptor beta chains from the same sample are listed, as sequenced in a study of cytomegalovirus exposure and HLA in healthy donors. Sequencing was performed with immunoSEQ multiplex PCR; in TCRdb, only in-frame clones are kept and a portion is missing. The repertoire has 85,000 to 120,000 clones, about 95% of them found once; the top ten carry approximately 1%. The source material was PBMCs. All receptors derive from a woman aged 18-29 years in good health and CMV-seronegative.

This chain links TRBV27 with TRBJ2-3, with no clear D. V was cut by 7 bases and J by 2 bases, with 13 bases left in between. The germline V gene encodes CDR1 MNHEY and CDR2 SMNVEV (reference sequence). This CDR3 is 14 amino acids long. CDR3 amino acids: CASTLNWATDTQYF. Written as DNA, the CDR3 is TGTGCCAGCACCCTGAACTGGGCCACAGATACGCAGTATTTT.

The V and J genes are TRBV7-6 and TRBJ2-1; D gene ambiguous. Per the germline V gene, CDR1 is SGHVS and CDR2 is FNYEAQ. Trimming removed 5 bases at V and 5 bases at J, with 13 bases between. The CDR3 extends over 14 amino acids. The CDR3 nucleotides read TGTGCCAGCAGCCCCCGCGGTGCTGACAATGAGCAGTTCTTC. Its protein product is CASSPRGADNEQFF.

The V and J genes are TRBV4-1 and TRBJ2-2; D remains ambiguous. CDR3 size: 12 residues. V lost 6 bases and J lost 3, with 5 bases in between. Germline V gene sequence: CDR1 MGHRA, CDR2 YSYEKL. CDR3: CASRGDTGELFF. The DNA of the CDR3 is TGCGCCAGCAGGGGCGACACCGGGGAGCTGTTTTTT.

This clone was observed once. The V call is TRBV15, the J call TRBJ1-2; tentative D call: TRBD1 (5 bases). The V end was cut by 0 bases, the J end by 6 bases, with 8 bases between. The germline gives CDR1 LNHNV, CDR2 YYDKDF (reference sequence). There are 13 residues in the CDR3. This chain's CDR3 is CATSRDRVDGYTF. In DNA form, the CDR3 reads TGTGCCACCAGCAGAGACAGGGTGGATGGCTACACCTTC. Full variable domain (rest looked up from reference TRBV15 and TRBJ1-2): DAMVIQNPRYQVTQFGKPVTLSCSQTLNHNVMYWYQQKSSQAPKLLFHYYDKDFNNEADTPDNFQSRRPNTSFCFLDIRSPGLGDTAMYLCATSRDRVDGYTFGSGTRLTVV.

The chain joins TRBV7-6 to TRBJ1-3; D unresolved. V lost 3 bases and J 0 bases, leaving 12 bases between the germline ends. The CDR3 has 16 amino acids. Germline V gene sequence: CDR1 SGHVS, CDR2 FNYEAQ. CDR3 nucleotide sequence: TGTGCCAGCAGCTTGAAACTACTCTCCTCTGGAAACACCATATATTTT. Amino acid sequence: CASSLKLLSSGNTIYF. Combining the CDR3 with reference TRBV7-6 and TRBJ1-3 gives the whole variable domain GAGVSQSPRYKVTKRGQDVALRCDPISGHVSLYWYRQALGQGPEFLTYFNYEAQQDKSGLPNDRFSAERPEGSISTLTIQRTEQRDSAMYRCASSLKLLSSGNTIYFGEGSWLTVV.

J is TRBJ1-2 and V is TRBV6-5; no reliable D call. The CDR3 is 12 residues long. Germline V gene data show CDR1 as MNHEY and CDR2 as SVGAGI. V dropped 4 bases and J dropped 8 bases, with 11 bases sitting between them. The DNA of the CDR3 is TGTGCCAGCAGTTTCCGAGGTAACGGCTACACCTTC. As protein: CASSFRGNGYTF.

The chain couples TRBV10-3 to TRBJ1-5; TRBD1 agrees at 10 bases. Germline loops: CDR1 ENHRY, CDR2 SYGVKD. With V trimmed by 0 bases and J by 5 bases, 4 bases remained unmatched. There are 16 residues in the CDR3. The CDR3, as DNA: TGTGCCATCAGTGAGTCTTGGGGACAGGGGCATCAGCCCCAGCATTTT. Translated: CAISESWGQGHQPQHF.

The chain combines TRBV14 with TRBJ1-4, with TRBD1 matching over 7 bases. Looked up from germline, CDR1 is SGHDN and CDR2 is FVKESK. The CDR3 has 15 amino acids. V lost 0 bases, J lost 7 bases, and 5 bases stayed unmatched. CDR3 region: CASSQDRGRSEKLFF. The DNA for the CDR3 is TGTGCCAGCAGCCAAGACAGGGGGAGGTCTGAAAAACTGTTTTTT.

This chain links TRBV5-6 with TRBJ2-5, with D unresolved. The V end was cut by 4 bases, the J end by 2 bases, with 12 bases between. The CDR3 has 14 amino acids. Germline V gene sequence: CDR1 SGHDT, CDR2 YYEEEE. The CDR3 reads CASSETPQQETQYF. In DNA, the CDR3 is TGTGCCAGCAGCGAAACTCCACAGCAAGAGACCCAGTACTTC.

The chain has TRBV18 and TRBJ2-1; 8 bases map to TRBD2. V was pared by 3 bases and J by 8 bases, with 6 bases of the junction left unmatched. The CDR3 runs 14 residues. Germline V CDR1 and CDR2: KGHSH, LQKENI. The CDR3 sequence: CASSPSGGPYEQFF. The CDR3 DNA reads TGTGCCAGCTCACCTTCGGGGGGGCCCTATGAGCAGTTCTTC.

The V call is TRBV21-1, the J call TRBJ2-1; the tabulated D call, TRBD1, remains unverified against the DNA. TRBV21-1 corresponds to a pseudogene. This CDR3 is 15 amino acids long. CDR3 protein: CASSKGDRTYNEQFF. CDR3 sequence (DNA): TGTGCCAGCAGCAAAGGTGACAGGACTTACAATGAGCAGTTCTTC.

The V gene is TRBV2, the J gene TRBJ2-5, with 9 nucleotides matching TRBD1. CDR3 size: 13 residues. V shed 6 bases, J shed 4 bases, and the junction held 3 bases outside the gene matches. The V gene's germline CDR1 is SNHLY and CDR2 FYNNEI. The CDR3 bases are TGTGCCAGCAGCGAGACAGGGGGAGAGACCCAGTACTTC. Translated, it gives CASSETGGETQYF. The full variable domain, completed using reference TRBV2 and TRBJ2-5, is EPEVTQTPSHQVTQMGQEVILRCVPISNHLYFYWYRQILGQKVEFLVSFYNNEISEKSEIFDDQFSVERPDGSNFTLKIRSTKLEDSAMYFCASSETGGETQYFGPGTRLLVL.

The chain couples TRBV19 to TRBJ2-1, with 9 nucleotides matching TRBD2. The CDR3 extends over 16 amino acids. Germline CDR1 is LNHDA and CDR2 is SQIVND (reference sequence). Germline trimming cut 1 base from V and 2 bases from J; bases unmatched to any gene: 3. DNA of the CDR3: TGTGCCAGTAGTATAGGTGCTAGCGGGGCCTACAATGAGCAGTTCTTC. Translation gives CASSIGASGAYNEQFF.

This sequence joins TRBV5-4 and TRBJ2-1; maybe TRBD2 (5 bases). Germline-derived CDR1 and CDR2 are SGHNT and YYREEE (reference sequence). Trimming removed 1 base from V and 8 bases from J, with 16 bases in between. This CDR3 contains 15 residues. CDR3: CASSLPRTPGDEQFF. Written as DNA, the CDR3 is TGTGCCAGCAGCTTGCCCCGGACTCCCGGGGATGAGCAGTTCTTC.

The sample holds one count of this clone. The V gene is TRBV6-1, the J gene TRBJ2-2, with 10 positions matching TRBD2. Trimming cost V 6 bases and J 5 bases; bases outside gene matches: 3. The CDR3 covers 14 residues. Germline loops: CDR1 MNHNS, CDR2 SASEGT. The CDR3, as DNA: TGTGCCAGCAGACTAGCGGGGTCAACCGGGGAGCTGTTTTTT. Protein: CASRLAGSTGELFF.

This clone was recorded only once. The chain carries TRBV15 and TRBJ1-6; 7 nucleotides line up with TRBD1. Trimming cost V 4 bases and J 7 bases; bases outside gene matches: 10. The CDR3 runs to 16 residues. Germline lookup yields CDR1 LNHNV and CDR2 YYDKDF (reference sequence). CDR3 in amino acids: CATSILSRDRNSPLHF. CDR3 in DNA: TGTGCCACCAGCATCCTCAGCCGGGACAGAAATTCACCCCTCCACTTT.

The chain employs TRBV6-1 and TRBJ1-1; 7 bases are shared with TRBD1. Germline CDR1 and CDR2: MNHNS and SASEGT. The CDR3 extends over 16 amino acids. The ends lost 0 bases at V and 6 bases at J; junction bases unmatched: 10. CDR3 bases: TGTGCCAGCAGTGAAGCGCAAGGGGGCGGCAGGGCTGAAGCTTTCTTT. It translates to CASSEAQGGGRAEAFF.

The rearrangement links TRBV10-3 to TRBJ2-7; possibly TRBD2 for D (7 bases). This CDR3 is 15 amino acids long. Looked up from germline, CDR1 is ENHRY and CDR2 is SYGVKD. V was shortened by 4 bases and J by 5 bases, with 18 bases between the two germline ends. The CDR3 region is CAISGRGGALNEQYF. DNA of the CDR3: TGTGCCATCAGTGGCCGAGGGGGGGCGTTGAACGAGCAGTACTTC.

The chain links TRBV30 to TRBJ1-4, with D tentatively TRBD1 (5 bases). V was clipped by 8 bases and J by 5 bases, with 9 bases between them. Germline loops: CDR1 GTSNPN, CDR2 SVGIG (reference sequence). This CDR3 is built from 11 residues. The CDR3 nucleotides are TGTGCCGGGGGGGGGAATGAAAAACTGTTTTTT. Protein: CAGGGNEKLFF.

The chain is built from TRBV5-4 and TRBJ1-1; 11 bases fit TRBD1. CDR3 length: 15 amino acids. With 4 bases clipped from V and 4 bases from J, the junction kept 6 bases outside the gene matches. Germline assignment: CDR1 SGHNT and CDR2 YYREEE (reference sequence). The CDR3 DNA sequence: TGTGCCAGCAGCACCCCGGGACAGGGGGGCACTGAAGCTTTCTTT. Protein sequence: CASSTPGQGGTEAFF.

This sequence joins TRBV29-1 and TRBJ2-4; TRBD1 matches 9 bases. The CDR3 is 15 residues long. The junction had 4 bases not matched to a gene; V was cut back by 2 bases and J by 2 bases. The germline V gene has CDR1 SQVTM and CDR2 ANQGSEA. The CDR3 DNA is TGCAGCGTTGAAACAGGGGGCGCGTCCAAAAACATTCAGTACTTC. It codes for CSVETGGASKNIQYF.

V usage is TRBV10-3 and J usage is TRBJ2-3; 12 positions match TRBD2. The CDR3 is 16 residues long. Germline V gene data show CDR1 as ENHRY and CDR2 as SYGVKD. The V gene end was trimmed by 7 bases and the J gene end by 2 bases; junction bases not matched to a gene: 7. CDR3 nucleotide sequence: TGTGCCATCATGCACCCTAGCGGGGGGGACACAGATACGCAGTATTTT. Translated: CAIMHPSGGDTDTQYF.

As regards this clone: The same CDR3 is also encoded by other DNA sequences in this sample. This chain connects TRBV4-2 to TRBJ1-6; 7 nucleotides line up with TRBD1. The CDR3 has 20 amino acids. V shed 5 bases and J 0 bases; nucleotides not matched to a gene: 16. The germline gives CDR1 LGHNA, CDR2 YNFKEQ. This chain's CDR3 is CASSSQAGGGLSSYNSPLHF. The CDR3 coding sequence is TGTGCCAGCAGCTCTCAGGCGGGAGGGGGCCTAAGCTCCTATAATTCACCCCTCCACTTT.

The chain recombines TRBV4-1 with TRBJ2-7; TRBD2 matches at 13 bases. Looked up from germline, CDR1 is MGHRA and CDR2 is YSYEKL. The CDR3 consists of 16 residues. The J segment lost 6 bases and the V segment lost 2 bases, leaving 7 bases of the junction unmatched. The CDR3 DNA reads as TGCGCCAGCAGCCAATCCGGGACTAGCGGGATTTCCGAGCAGTACTTC. Protein product: CASSQSGTSGISEQYF.

This chain uses TRBV27 with TRBJ2-1, with D tentatively TRBD2 (6 bases). The germline gives CDR1 MNHEY, CDR2 SMNVEV (reference sequence). The length of the CDR3 is 18 residues. Trimming cost V 2 bases and J 6 bases, with 23 bases left between them. In DNA form, the CDR3 reads TGTGCCAGCAGTTTAGGGTCGGCGGGAATGGTCTCTGGCAATGAGCAGTTCTTC. This encodes CASSLGSAGMVSGNEQFF.

CDR3 in amino acids: CASSYSRDTNQPQHF. Written as DNA, the CDR3 is TGTGCCAGCAGTTACTCGAGAGATACGAATCAGCCCCAGCATTTT. This chain connects TRBV6-5 to TRBJ1-5; no clear D. The CDR3 has 15 residues. Germline V gene lookup returns CDR1 MNHEY and CDR2 SVGAGI. V was clipped by 0 bases and J by 4 bases, with 10 bases between them.

The genes are TRBV5-1 and TRBJ2-7, with a tentative D call TRBD1 (6 bases). Trimming pared 4 bases from V and 5 bases from J, leaving 13 bases between. CDR1 is SGHRS and CDR2 is YFSETQ in the germline V gene. This CDR3 is 13 amino acids long. This chain's CDR3 is CASSPRTEHEQYF. The CDR3 DNA follows: TGCGCCAGCAGCCCACGGACAGAGCACGAGCAGTACTTC.

The genes are TRBV5-1 and TRBJ2-1, with a tentative D call TRBD2 (5 bases). This CDR3 comprises 15 residues. With 0 bases removed from V and 0 bases from J, the gap between germline ends came to 7 bases. CDR1 is SGHRS and CDR2 is YFSETQ in the germline V gene. The CDR3 nucleotides are TGCGCCAGCAGCTTGGGGGAGAGCTCCTACAATGAGCAGTTCTTC. This sequence encodes CASSLGESSYNEQFF.

The chain joins TRBV19 to TRBJ2-3; 11 bases are shared with TRBD2. Germline V gives CDR1 LNHDA, CDR2 SQIVND (reference sequence). The CDR3 has 12 residues. V was clipped by 7 bases and J by 9 bases; unmatched bases: 3. CDR3 nucleotide sequence: TGTGCCAGTAAGCCTAGCGGGGGGACGCAGTATTTT. Its translation: CASKPSGGTQYF.

The genes are TRBV7-2 and TRBJ2-7, with 7 bases matching TRBD2. Germline loops: CDR1 SGHTA, CDR2 FQGNSA. The CDR3 is 14 amino acids. With V trimmed by 1 base and J by 2 bases, 2 bases remained unmatched. The CDR3 is CASSLDGGTYEQYF. CDR3 sequence (DNA): TGTGCCAGCAGCTTAGACGGGGGGACCTACGAGCAGTACTTC.

The chain carries TRBV2 and TRBJ2-2; perhaps TRBD2 as D (6 bases). V lost 0 bases to trimming and J lost 3 bases, with 11 bases between them. Germline V gene data show CDR1 as SNHLY and CDR2 as FYNNEI. The CDR3 has 16 residues. CDR3 amino acids: CASSEAGGRDTGELFF. The CDR3 DNA follows: TGTGCCAGCAGTGAAGCCGGGGGAAGGGACACCGGGGAGCTGTTTTTT.